The present TCR beta chain was sequenced within a study of blood T cell repertoires in COVID-19. Looking at the study overall: Samples representing acute and convalescent COVID-19 were sourced from the United States, Italy and Spain. From T cells, B-cell-depleted T cells, or PBMCs came the material, which was cDNA or gDNA.

Profiled with immunoSEQ multiplex PCR; TCRdb holds only in-frame clones, not every one. This table has some 190,000 clones, roughly 88% appearing once. The V gene lost 6 bases and the J gene lost 10 bases, with 7 bases spanning the gap. CDR3 length: 10 amino acids. From germline, CDR1 is WNHNN and CDR2 SYGVQD (reference sequence). Enrollees, about 18 to 90 years old, lived in roughly 24 US areas. Sequenced sample: PBMCs or T cells enriched from blood (not recorded which). The V and J genes are TRBV10-1 and TRBJ2-1; D is undetermined. This clonotype was sampled from a man aged 35 to 55 with acute COVID-19. The CDR3 loop reads CASRPGEQFF. CDR3 sequence (DNA): TGCGCCAGCAGGCCAGGCGAGCAGTTCTTC.